This TCR beta chain derives from a study of T cells in Graves' hyperthyroidism and ophthalmopathy (dated by TCRdb to the late 2010s). Regarding the complete study: Peripheral blood samples were taken at the time of initial diagnosis, prior to any treatment. Whether ophthalmopathy could be predicted prospectively was tested in an independent validation cohort made up of approximately 19 hyperthyroidism patients plus 17 patients who later progressed to ophthalmopathy. To identify distinguishing TCR V-J signatures, a discovery cohort of 100 patients was used, comprising some 45 with Graves' ophthalmopathy and around 60 with stable Graves' hyperthyroidism. In six Graves' hyperthyroidism patients, the study also compared T-cell repertoires from thyroid tissue with T-cell repertoires from blood. Following sampling, methimazole starting at 30 mg daily was given to hyperthyroidism patients, and high-dose intravenous methylprednisolone was given to ophthalmopathy patients. The roughly 100 discovery patients were randomly divided into training and test sets at a 7:3 ratio. The paper reports TCR Vbeta CDR3 sequencing of roughly 140 peripheral blood samples: around 45 ophthalmopathy, 75 to 80 hyperthyroidism and around 17 progressor patients.

The CDR3, from cysteine to phenylalanine, totals 14 residues. This entry keeps only the CDR3 DNA: 42 bases, framed from base 1. The germline V gene (reference sequence) gives CDR1 as MNHNY and CDR2 as SVGAGI. V loses 2 bases, J loses 8 bases, and the germline ends lie 13 bases apart. In the ophthalmopathy patients, disease was moderately to severely active, with a Clinical Activity Score of 3 or more, a NOSPECS grade of 4 or more, and a duration of less than 3 months. Any patient with an uncontrolled infection, another autoimmune disease, pregnancy or lactation was excluded. Clinical symptoms, serum thyroxine and TRAb, thyroid ultrasound, and orbital computed tomography formed the basis for the diagnoses. Ficoll-Paque density gradient centrifugation was used to isolate PBMCs from 8.5 to 10 ml of fresh peripheral blood. Total RNA was extracted with Trizol reagent, and quality was checked on an Agilent 2100 Bioanalyzer.

In its sample, this clonotype was seen many times. Its antigen specificity is not known. No much larger clonotype is one base removed from it; base qualities were not supplied. The TCR beta CDR3 regions were amplified from the RNA transcripts. The TCR CDR3 was subjected to a first round of RT-PCR using the HTBI primer set and the Qiagen OneStep RT-PCR kit. The libraries were constructed in a second round of multiplex PCR and then size-selected and purified. Sequencing of the libraries was done on an Illumina HiSeq2000 using paired-end 100 bp reads. The authors processed their data as follows. SOAPnuke was used to process the raw data, with reads discarded if the reads contained adapters or uncalled bases, had a mean Phred below 15, or lacked an exact constant-primer or identifier match. High-quality paired reads were merged with COPE v1.2.5, and unique nucleotide sequences were defined as clonotypes. MiTCR v1.1 was used to align the clonotypes against IMGT TRBV, TRBD and TRBJ reference segments. The analysis was restricted to V-J combinations with a frequency above 0.0001, which together covered just over 99% of the repertoires. The TCS score was defined as the ratio of F50 (clonal expansion) to E x V (chaos), calculated using BLOSUM62-based TCRdist between CDR3 peptides within each V-J. Welch's t-statistics and random forest reduced roughly 530 V-J features to around 14, which were used in a naive Bayes classifier (R e1071). Starting from the raw public reads, TCRdb applied fastp trimming at Q25, assembled clones with MiXCR and retained in-frame beta chains. Identical CDR3 proteins give one entry, which carries the most common genes and DNA. TCRdb's processing, not the authors' own work, is the source of the V and J calls. Across this sample there are fewer than 450,000 distinct CDR3 sequences, with approximately 14% seen only once. The top ten clones comprise roughly a fifth of the sample.

Findings and caveats that apply to the study as a whole: Blood samples also contained most of the expanded thyroid clonotypes (frequency above 0.001), which suggests that blood repertoires may reflect thyroid immune responses. Sample size was not statistically predetermined, and investigators were not blinded to group allocation. In validation, progression to ophthalmopathy was predicted by the model with 70% to 71% sensitivity and 72.22% specificity, a median of about 6.8 months before onset. In cross-validation, a model built on a 13 V-J signature told ophthalmopathy apart from stable hyperthyroidism with just under 90% sensitivity and roughly 81% specificity, and in testing the same model reached 80%/75%.

The V and J genes are TRBV6-6 and TRBJ2-4; possibly the D gene is TRBD2, per 6 matching bases. Sequencing used blood. The sequence was collected from a woman aged 60-75 years with Graves' ophthalmopathy. The CDR3 region: CASSYRAGTDIQYF. In nucleotide form, the sequence is TGTGCCAGCAGTTACAGGGCGGGGACGGACATTCAGTACTTC.